This TCR beta chain comes out of a study of T cell repertoires in cytomegalovirus infection. At the level of the study: HLA-B-restricted CMV epitopes that are well studied, plus recently identified HLA-C-restricted ones, were used by the study. Indications came from public TCR beta signatures; they pointed to CMV infection and to a matching HLA type.

Each CDR3 protein gets one entry after TCRdb re-called the reads with MiXCR. The sample includes about 700,000 distinct CDR3 sequences, 30% to 40% of them seen just once. Trimming cost V 5 bases and J 9 bases, with 14 bases left between them. This CDR3 is built from 13 residues. This clonotype was counted a few times. The antigen is unknown. The study's findings and limits: HLA-C-restricted CMV clonotypes gave the most frequent clonotype in two of eight donors. Cumulative frequency (of public TCR beta family members) identified carriers of CMV plus the relevant HLA.

The receptor's source is a human donor in good health (CMV status not recorded). Some clones in this sample may be carry-over from other donors' samples. This rearrangement joins TRBV12-3 or TRBV12-4 to TRBJ1-5, with D perhaps matching TRBD1 (5 bases). This sample comprised cultured PBMCs, obtained from culture after CMV antigen stimulation. The CDR3 nucleotides read TGTGCCAGCAGTCTTAGACTGGGGGTGCCCCAGCATTTT. Translation gives CASSLRLGVPQHF.